This T cell receptor beta chain was recovered during a study of PD-L1 blockade in urothelial cancer. This CDR3 is built from 17 residues. The V segment lost 5 bases and the J segment 6 bases; nucleotides outside the gene matches: 12. Germline CDR1 and CDR2: SGHVS and FQNEAQ. Time point indicated: peripheral blood 6 weeks after treatment start. The protocol was immunoSEQ multiplex PCR, while the TCRdb copy is restricted to in-frame clones and leaves out a portion. The table includes roughly 120,000 clones, less than 95% detected once. This clonotype originated in a man aged 60 to 69 with urothelial cancer. The V gene is TRBV7-8, the J gene TRBJ1-6; 8 nucleotides align to TRBD1. The sequencing here drew on PBMCs, taken around atezolizumab (anti-PD-L1) treatment. The CDR3 reads CASSVLTGAGSNSPLHF. In DNA, the CDR3 is TGTGCCAGCAGCGTTCTGACAGGGGCCGGTAGTAATTCACCCCTCCACTTT. Full variable domain (outside the CDR3, taken from reference TRBV7-8 and TRBJ1-6): GAGVSQSPRYKVAKRGQDVALRCDPISGHVSLFWYQQALGQGPEFLTYFQNEAQLDKSGLPSDRFFAERPEGSVSTLKIQRTQQEDSAVYLCASSVLTGAGSNSPLHFGNGTRLTVT.